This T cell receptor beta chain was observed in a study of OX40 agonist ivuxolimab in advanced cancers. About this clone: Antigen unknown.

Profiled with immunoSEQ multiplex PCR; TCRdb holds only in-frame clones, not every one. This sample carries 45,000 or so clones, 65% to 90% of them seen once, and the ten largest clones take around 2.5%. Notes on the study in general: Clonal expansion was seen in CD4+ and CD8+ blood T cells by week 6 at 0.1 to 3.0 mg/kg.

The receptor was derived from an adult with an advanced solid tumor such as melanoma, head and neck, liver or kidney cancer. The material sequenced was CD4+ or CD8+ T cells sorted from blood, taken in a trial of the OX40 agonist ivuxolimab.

CDR3 sequence (DNA): TGTGCCAGCAGTTACAGACAGCTGGACGAGCAGTACTTC. Protein product: CASSYRQLDEQYF. The chain uses TRBV6-5 and TRBJ2-7, with D tentatively TRBD1 (5 bases). This CDR3 region has 13 residues. The germline gives CDR1 MNHEY, CDR2 SVGAGI. V was trimmed by 2 bases and J by 5 bases, leaving 10 bases between them.